This T cell receptor beta chain derives from a study of human T cells and chemical hapten exposure. This clonotype was detected only a few times. Time point noted: patch test 1, 2 weeks after DPC sensitization. The treatment: therapeutic diphenylcyclopropenone sensitization with weekly scalp DPC. One entry per CDR3 protein results from TCRdb running MiXCR on the RACE reads. The sample includes 85,000 to 100,000 distinct CDR3 sequences, around 12% of them seen just once. Between the trimmed V and J ends, which lost 1 base and 7 bases, there was a span of 17 bases. Germline CDR1 MDHEN, CDR2 SYDVKM. There are 15 residues in the CDR3.

The clonotype originates from a woman aged 40 to 50 with alopecia areata. Some clones in this sample may be carry-over from other donors' samples. The chain recombines TRBV28 with TRBJ2-7; maybe TRBD2 (6 bases). The sequenced sample was whole blood, obtained in connection with sensitization to the hapten diphenylcyclopropenone (DPC). The CDR3 nucleotides are TGTGCCAGCAGTTTATCCAGACTAGTTACAATGGAGCAGTACTTC. It yields the protein CASSLSRLVTMEQYF.